These T cell receptor beta chains were read from a single sample in a study of Graves' ophthalmopathy and Graves' hyperthyroidism. TCRdb reprocessed the multiplex PCR reads via MiXCR and lists one record per CDR3 protein. The sample has around 1.1 million distinct CDR3 sequences; 35% to 40% are singletons. The specimen sequenced was peripheral blood or thyroid tissue (not recorded which). The source of these receptors is an adult man with Graves' hyperthyroidism. Each CDR3 is given with its conserved first and last residue. D genes are given only for firm matches. Clone size is stated in some rows and not others, as once, few, many or a class when expanded.

j_call | d_call | clone_size | v_call | cdr3_aa | cdr3_nt
TRBJ1-5 | . | many | TRBV9 | CASSAQGSNQPQHF | TGTGCCAGCAGCGCTCAGGGGAGCAATCAGCCCCAGCATTTT
TRBJ1-6 | . | . | TRBV29-1 | CSASVGGDYNSPLHF | TGCAGCGCCTCCGTTGGTGGGGACTATAATTCACCCCTCCACTTT
TRBJ2-2 | . | . | TRBV9 | CASSPRGGRSCFF | .
TRBJ1-5 | TRBD1 | many | TRBV10-2 | CASSGGQGLPQHF | TGCGCCAGCAGTGGGGGACAGGGCTTGCCCCAGCATTTT
TRBJ2-7 | . | many | TRBV2 | CASSPPGRKAGEQYF | TGTGCCAGCAGTCCACCGGGACGTAAGGCAGGCGAGCAGTACTTC
TRBJ1-1 | . | many | TRBV7-9 | CASSPRRQSNMNTEAFF | TGTGCCAGCAGCCCCCGCAGGCAGTCCAACATGAACACTGAAGCTTTCTTT
TRBJ1-2 | . | . | TRBV10-2 | CASSEPDSLLNERGYTF | TGCGCCAGCAGTGAGCCGGACAGTCTTTTAAACGAGAGGGGCTACACCTTC
TRBJ1-5 | . | . | TRBV27 | CASSSGRTTNQPQHF | TGTGCCAGCAGCTCCGGAAGGACAACAAATCAGCCCCAGCATTTT
TRBJ1-4 | TRBD1 | . | TRBV10-3 | CAIRGQGHEKLFF | TGTGCCATCAGAGGACAGGGACATGAAAAACTGTTTTTT
TRBJ1-2 | TRBD1 | many | TRBV7-9 | CASDPGGDRDDYTF | TGTGCCAGCGACCCCGGTGGGGACAGGGATGACTACACCTTC
TRBJ1-1 | TRBD1 | many | TRBV29-1 | CSVLEGGRTEAFF | TGCAGCGTCCTGGAAGGGGGCCGAACTGAAGCTTTCTTT
TRBJ2-5 | . | . | TRBV29-1 | CSVETMDEETQYF | TGCAGCGTTGAAACTATGGACGAAGAGACCCAGTACTTC
TRBJ2-7 | TRBD1 | many | TRBV12-3/TRBV12-4 | CASSLGTGVHEQYF | TGTGCCAGCAGTCTCGGGACAGGGGTACACGAGCAGTACTTC
TRBJ2-7 | TRBD1 | many | TRBV9 | CASSVGGTGVYEQYF | TGTGCCAGCAGCGTAGGAGGGACAGGGGTCTACGAGCAGTACTTC
TRBJ2-3 | TRBD2 | . | TRBV5-1 | CASVRGGSTGTQYF | TGCGCCAGCGTAAGAGGCGGGAGCACAGGTACGCAGTATTTT
TRBJ1-5 | . | many | TRBV7-8 | CASSLMSGMSNQPQHF | TGTGCCAGCAGCTTAATGTCAGGGATGAGCAATCAGCCCCAGCATTTT
TRBJ1-5 | TRBD1 | . | TRBV4-2 | CASSSGTGRRQPQHF | TGTGCCAGCAGCTCCGGGACAGGGAGACGCCAGCCCCAGCATTTT
TRBJ1-2 | . | many | TRBV2 | CASTTRGTNYGYTF | TGTGCCAGCACTACCCGCGGTACTAACTATGGCTACACCTTC
TRBJ1-2 | . | many | TRBV4-2 | CASSQLTVGYTF | TGTGCCAGCAGCCAGTTGACTGTTGGCTACACCTTC
TRBJ2-7 | TRBD1 | . | TRBV5-1 | CASSYGTEINYEQYF | TGCGCCAGCAGTTACGGGACAGAAATAAACTACGAGCAGTACTTC
TRBJ2-7 | TRBD1 | . | TRBV6-9 | CASPHKRDREYEQYF | TGTGCCAGCCCGCACAAGAGGGACAGAGAATACGAGCAGTACTTC
TRBJ1-4 | . | many | TRBV9 | CASSVEGGNEKLFF | TGTGCCAGCAGCGTAGAGGGCGGGAATGAAAAACTGTTTTTT
TRBJ1-1 | TRBD1 | few | TRBV7-2 | CASSLGPGGAGTFF | TGTGCCAGCAGCTTAGGTCCAGGGGGCGCAGGTACTTTCTTT
TRBJ2-7 | . | many | TRBV20-1 | CSAISETGFEQYF | TGCAGTGCTATTTCTGAAACAGGGTTCGAGCAGTACTTC
TRBJ1-2 | . | . | TRBV20-1 | CSASNRVTIYGYTF | TGCAGTGCTAGCAACAGAGTTACCATCTATGGCTACACCTTC
TRBJ2-7 | . | many | TRBV13 | CASSSHGGQPYEQYF | TGTGCCAGCAGCTCCCATGGAGGACAGCCCTACGAGCAGTACTTC
TRBJ1-3 | . | . | TRBV19 | CASVGTGNTIYF | TGTGCCAGCGTGGGAACTGGAAACACCATATATTTT
TRBJ2-7 | . | many | TRBV11-2 | CASSSSFGQSYEQYF | TGTGCCAGCAGCTCGTCCTTTGGACAGAGCTACGAGCAGTACTTC
TRBJ1-4 | . | . | TRBV10-3 | CAIKSDDSWEKLFF | TGTGCCATCAAGAGTGACGACAGTTGGGAAAAACTGTTTTTT
TRBJ1-2 | . | many | TRBV6-5 | CASSYSTHYGYTF | TGTGCCAGCAGTTATTCCACACACTATGGCTACACCTTC
TRBJ1-5 | TRBD1 | many | TRBV20-1 | CSVFSRDRGHSNQPQHF | TGCAGTGTTTTTTCCCGGGACAGGGGGCATAGCAATCAGCCCCAGCATTTT